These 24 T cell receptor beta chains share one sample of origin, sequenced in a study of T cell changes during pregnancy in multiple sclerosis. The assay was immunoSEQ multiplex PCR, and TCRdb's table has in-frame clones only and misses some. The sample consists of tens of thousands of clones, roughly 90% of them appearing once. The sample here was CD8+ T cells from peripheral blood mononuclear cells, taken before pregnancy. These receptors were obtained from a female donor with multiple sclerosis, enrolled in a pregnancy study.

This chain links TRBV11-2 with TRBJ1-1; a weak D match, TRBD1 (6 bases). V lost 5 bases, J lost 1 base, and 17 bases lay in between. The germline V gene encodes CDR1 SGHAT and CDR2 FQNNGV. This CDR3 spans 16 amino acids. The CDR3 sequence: CASSPSGTLRNTEAFF. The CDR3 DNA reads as TGTGCCAGCAGCCCCTCCGGGACACTCAGGAACACTGAAGCTTTCTTT.

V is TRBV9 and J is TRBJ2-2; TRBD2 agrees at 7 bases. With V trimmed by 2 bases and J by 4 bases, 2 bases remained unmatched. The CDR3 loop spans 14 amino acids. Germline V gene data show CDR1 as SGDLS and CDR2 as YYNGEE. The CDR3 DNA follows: TGTGCCAGCAGCGTGGGAGGGAGCACCGGGGAGCTGTTTTTT. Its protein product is CASSVGGSTGELFF. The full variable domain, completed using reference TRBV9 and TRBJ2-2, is DSGVTQTPKHLITATGQRVTLRCSPRSGDLSVYWYQQSLDQGLQFLIQYYNGEERAKGNILERFSAQQFPDLHSELNLSSLELGDSALYFCASSVGGSTGELFFGEGSRLTVL.

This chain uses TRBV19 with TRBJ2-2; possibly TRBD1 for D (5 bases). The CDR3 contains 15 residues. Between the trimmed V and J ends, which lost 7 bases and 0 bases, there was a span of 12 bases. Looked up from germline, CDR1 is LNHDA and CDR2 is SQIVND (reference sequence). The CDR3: CASNFGQTNTGELFF. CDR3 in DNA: TGTGCCAGTAATTTTGGACAAACGAACACCGGGGAGCTGTTTTTT.

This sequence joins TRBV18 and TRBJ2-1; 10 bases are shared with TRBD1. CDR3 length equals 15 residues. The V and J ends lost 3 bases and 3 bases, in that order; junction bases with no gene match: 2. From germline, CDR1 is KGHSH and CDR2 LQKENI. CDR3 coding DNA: TGTGCCAGCTCACCGGGGGACAGGGGCTACAATGAGCAGTTCTTC. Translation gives CASSPGDRGYNEQFF.

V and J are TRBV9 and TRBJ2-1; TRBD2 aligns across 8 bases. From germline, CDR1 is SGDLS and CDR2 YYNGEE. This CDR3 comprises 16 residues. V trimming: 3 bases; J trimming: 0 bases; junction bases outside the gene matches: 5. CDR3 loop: CASSEGLGSSYNEQFF. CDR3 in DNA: TGTGCCAGCAGCGAGGGACTAGGAAGCTCCTACAATGAGCAGTTCTTC.

The CDR3: CASSPDWLYEQYF. CDR3 bases: TGCGCCAGCAGCCCGGACTGGCTCTACGAGCAGTACTTC. The genes are TRBV5-1 and TRBJ2-7, with a weak D call TRBD2 (5 bases). The CDR3 covers 13 residues. Germline V CDR1 and CDR2: SGHRS, YFSETQ. The V end lost 4 bases, the J end lost 3 bases, and 11 bases lay between the germline ends.

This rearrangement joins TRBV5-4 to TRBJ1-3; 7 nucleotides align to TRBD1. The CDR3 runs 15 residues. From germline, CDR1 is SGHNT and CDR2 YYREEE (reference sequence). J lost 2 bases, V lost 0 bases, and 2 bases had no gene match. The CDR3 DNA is TGTGCCAGCAGCTTGGCCGGGACAGCTGGAAACACCATATATTTT. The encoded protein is CASSLAGTAGNTIYF.

DNA of the CDR3: TGTGCCAGCAGCTTGGGAACAGGGGGCATGTTCTCCTACAATGAGCAGTTCTTC. Protein product: CASSLGTGGMFSYNEQFF. The chain couples TRBV5-8 to TRBJ2-1, with 9 bases matching TRBD1. Germline-derived CDR1 and CDR2 are SGHTS and YDEGEE. The CDR3 has 18 amino acids. V lost 0 bases to trimming and J lost 0 bases; unmatched junction nucleotides: 7.

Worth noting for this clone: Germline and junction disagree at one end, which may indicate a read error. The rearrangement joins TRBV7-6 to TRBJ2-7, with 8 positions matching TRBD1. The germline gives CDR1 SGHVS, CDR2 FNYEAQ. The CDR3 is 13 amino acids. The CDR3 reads CASSQGASHEQYF. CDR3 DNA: TGTGCCAGCAGCCAGGGGGCCTCCCACGAGCAGTACTTC.

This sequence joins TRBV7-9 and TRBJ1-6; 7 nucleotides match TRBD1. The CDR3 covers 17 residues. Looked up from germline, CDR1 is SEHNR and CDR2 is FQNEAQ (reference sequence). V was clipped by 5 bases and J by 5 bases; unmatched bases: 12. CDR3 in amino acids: CASSLDREGWDNSPLHF. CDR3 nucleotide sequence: TGTGCCAGCAGCCTTGACAGGGAAGGATGGGATAATTCACCCCTCCACTTT.

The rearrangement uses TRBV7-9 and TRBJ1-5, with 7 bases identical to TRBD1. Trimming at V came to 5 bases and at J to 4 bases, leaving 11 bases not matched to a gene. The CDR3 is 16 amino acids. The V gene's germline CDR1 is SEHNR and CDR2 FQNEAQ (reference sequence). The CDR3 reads CASSAPTGVGNQPQHF. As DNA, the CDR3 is TGTGCCAGCAGCGCCCCTACAGGGGTGGGGAATCAGCCCCAGCATTTT. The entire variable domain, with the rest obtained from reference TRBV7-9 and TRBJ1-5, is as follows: DTGVSQNPRHKITKRGQNVTFRCDPISEHNRLYWYRQTLGQGPEFLTYFQNEAQLEKSRLLSDRFSAERPKGSFSTLEIQRTEQGDSAMYLCASSAPTGVGNQPQHFGDGTRLSIL.

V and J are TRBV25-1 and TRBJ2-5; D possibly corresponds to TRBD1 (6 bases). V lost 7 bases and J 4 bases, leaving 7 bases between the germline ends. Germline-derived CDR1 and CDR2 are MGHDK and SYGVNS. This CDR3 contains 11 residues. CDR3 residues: CASKDRETQYF. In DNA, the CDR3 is TGTGCCAGCAAGGACAGAGAGACCCAGTACTTC.

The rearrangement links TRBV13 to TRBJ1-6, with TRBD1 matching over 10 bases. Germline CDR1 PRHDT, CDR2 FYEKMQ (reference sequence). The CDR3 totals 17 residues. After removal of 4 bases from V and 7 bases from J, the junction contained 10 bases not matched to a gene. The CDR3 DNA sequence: TGTGCCAGCAGCTGGGGACAGGGGACCCGAATGAATTCACCCCTCCACTTT. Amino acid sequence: CASSWGQGTRMNSPLHF.

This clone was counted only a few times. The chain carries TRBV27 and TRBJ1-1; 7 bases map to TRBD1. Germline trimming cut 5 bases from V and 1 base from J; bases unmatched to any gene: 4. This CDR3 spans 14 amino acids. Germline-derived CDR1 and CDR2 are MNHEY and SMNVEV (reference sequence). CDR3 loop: CASSTRQGNTEAFF. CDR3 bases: TGTGCCAGCAGTACACGACAGGGGAACACTGAAGCTTTCTTT.

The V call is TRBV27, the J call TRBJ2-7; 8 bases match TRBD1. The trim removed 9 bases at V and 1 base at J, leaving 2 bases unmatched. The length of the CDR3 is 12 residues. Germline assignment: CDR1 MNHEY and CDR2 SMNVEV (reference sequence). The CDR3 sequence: CASGQGSYEQYF. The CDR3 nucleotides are TGTGCCAGTGGACAGGGTTCCTACGAGCAGTACTTC.

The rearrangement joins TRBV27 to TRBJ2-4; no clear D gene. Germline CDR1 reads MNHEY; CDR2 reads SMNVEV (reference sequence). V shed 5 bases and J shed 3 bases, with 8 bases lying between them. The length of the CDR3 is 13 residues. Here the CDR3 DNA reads TGTGCCAGCAGTGTGGGCAGCAAAAACATTCAGTACTTC. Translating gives CASSVGSKNIQYF.

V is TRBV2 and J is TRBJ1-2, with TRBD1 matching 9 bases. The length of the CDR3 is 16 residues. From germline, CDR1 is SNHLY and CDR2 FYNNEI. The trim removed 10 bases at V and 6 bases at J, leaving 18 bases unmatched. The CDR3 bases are TGTGCCAACCCCGGGACAGGGAGCGTTAGGATCGATGGCTACACCTTC. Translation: CANPGTGSVRIDGYTF.

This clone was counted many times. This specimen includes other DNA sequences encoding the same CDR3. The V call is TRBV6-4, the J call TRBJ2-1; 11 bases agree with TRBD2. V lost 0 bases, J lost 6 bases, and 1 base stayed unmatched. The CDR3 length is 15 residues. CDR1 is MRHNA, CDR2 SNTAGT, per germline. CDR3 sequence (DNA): TGTGCCAGCAGTGACTCTAGCGGGGGGGCCAATGAGCAGTTCTTC. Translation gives CASSDSSGGANEQFF.

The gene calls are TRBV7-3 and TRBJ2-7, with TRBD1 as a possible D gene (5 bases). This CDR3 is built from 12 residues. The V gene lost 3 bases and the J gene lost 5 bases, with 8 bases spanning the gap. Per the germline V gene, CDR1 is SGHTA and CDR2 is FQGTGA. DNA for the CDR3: TGTGCCAGCAGCTTCCAGGGCCACGAGCAGTACTTC. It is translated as CASSFQGHEQYF.

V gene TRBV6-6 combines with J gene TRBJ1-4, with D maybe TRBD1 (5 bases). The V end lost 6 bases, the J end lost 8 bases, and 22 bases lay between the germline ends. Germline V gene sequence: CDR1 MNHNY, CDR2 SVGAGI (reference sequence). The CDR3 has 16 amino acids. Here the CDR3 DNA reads TGTGCCAGCAGGCCCAGGTGGGGGGGTATCGGAGAAAAACTGTTTTTT. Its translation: CASRPRWGGIGEKLFF.

The CDR3 region has the DNA TGTGCCAGCAGCCGCCTATTGAACACTGAAGCTTTCTTT. Protein product: CASSRLLNTEAFF. The rearrangement links TRBV7-2 to TRBJ1-1; D uncertain. Between the trimmed V and J ends, which lost 5 bases and 0 bases, there was a span of 7 bases. CDR1 SGHTA and CDR2 FQGNSA come from the germline V gene. The CDR3 totals 13 residues.

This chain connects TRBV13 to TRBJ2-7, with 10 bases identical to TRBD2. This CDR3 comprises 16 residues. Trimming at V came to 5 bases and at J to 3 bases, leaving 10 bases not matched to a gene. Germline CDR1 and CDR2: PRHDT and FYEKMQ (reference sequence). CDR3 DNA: TGTGCCAGCAGCCAAGACAGTAGCGGGGGGCACTACGAGCAGTACTTC. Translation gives CASSQDSSGGHYEQYF.

The CDR3 loop reads CASSRDSNYEQYF. The CDR3 DNA reads as TGTGCCAGCAGTCGGGACAGCAACTACGAGCAGTACTTC. The gene calls are TRBV7-9 and TRBJ2-7; 7 bases line up with TRBD1. Trimming removed 6 bases from V and 3 bases from J; junction bases left unmatched: 5. CDR3 length equals 13 residues. CDR1 and CDR2 from the germline V gene are SEHNR and FQNEAQ (reference sequence).

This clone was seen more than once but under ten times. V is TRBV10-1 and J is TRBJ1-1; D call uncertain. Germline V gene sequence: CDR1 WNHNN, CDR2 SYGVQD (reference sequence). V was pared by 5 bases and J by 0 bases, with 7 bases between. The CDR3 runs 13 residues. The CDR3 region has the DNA TGCGCCAGCAGTCCGGGAATGAACACTGAAGCTTTCTTT. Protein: CASSPGMNTEAFF.